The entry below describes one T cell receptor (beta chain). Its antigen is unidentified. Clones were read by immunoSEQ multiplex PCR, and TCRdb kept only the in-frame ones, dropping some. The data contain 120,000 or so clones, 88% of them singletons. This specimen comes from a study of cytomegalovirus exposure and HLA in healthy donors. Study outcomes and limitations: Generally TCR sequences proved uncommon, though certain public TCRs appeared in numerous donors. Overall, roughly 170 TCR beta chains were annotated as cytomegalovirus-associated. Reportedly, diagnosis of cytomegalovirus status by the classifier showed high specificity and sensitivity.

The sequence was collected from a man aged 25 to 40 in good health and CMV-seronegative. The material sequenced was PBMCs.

The CDR3 DNA reads as TGTGCCAGCAGCTTAGTGCAGGGTGAAAAACTGTTTTTT. As protein: CASSLVQGEKLFF. The chain employs TRBV7-9 and TRBJ1-4, with a tentative D call TRBD1 (5 bases). This CDR3 contains 13 residues. Germline values: CDR1 SEHNR, CDR2 FQNEAQ (reference sequence). Trimming stripped 1 base from V and 7 bases from J, with 7 bases between.